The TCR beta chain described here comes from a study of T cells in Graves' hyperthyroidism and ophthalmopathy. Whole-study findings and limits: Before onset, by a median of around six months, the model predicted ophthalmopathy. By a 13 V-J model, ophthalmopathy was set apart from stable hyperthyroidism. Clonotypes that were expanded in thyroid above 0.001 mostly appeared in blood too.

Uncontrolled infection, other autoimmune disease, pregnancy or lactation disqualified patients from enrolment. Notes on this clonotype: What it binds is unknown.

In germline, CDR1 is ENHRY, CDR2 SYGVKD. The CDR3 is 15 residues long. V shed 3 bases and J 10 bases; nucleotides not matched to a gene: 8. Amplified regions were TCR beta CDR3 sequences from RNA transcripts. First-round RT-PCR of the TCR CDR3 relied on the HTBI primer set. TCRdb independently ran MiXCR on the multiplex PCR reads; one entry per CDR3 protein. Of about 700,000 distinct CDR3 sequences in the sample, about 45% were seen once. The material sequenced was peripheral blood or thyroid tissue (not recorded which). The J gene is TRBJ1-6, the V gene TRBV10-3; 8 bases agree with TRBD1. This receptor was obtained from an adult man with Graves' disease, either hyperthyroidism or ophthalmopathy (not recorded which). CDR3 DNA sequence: TGTGCCATCAGTGAAGGTCAGGGGGCTGGATCACCCCTCCACTTT. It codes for CAISEGQGAGSPLHF.